Below, 14 T cell receptor beta chains from the same sample are listed, as sequenced in a study of control samples from healthy donors and cancer patients. Repertoires were generated with immunoSEQ multiplex PCR, while TCRdb's copy carries only in-frame clones and drops some. The sample has approximately 80,000 clones; approximately 90% are singletons. The sequenced sample consisted of blood. These receptors originate from a woman aged 45 to 65 in good health.

J is TRBJ2-5 and V is TRBV3-1 (or the pseudogene TRBV3-2); D gene ambiguous. Trimming shortened V by 4 bases and J by 5 bases, and 8 bases separated the two germline ends. The germline gives CDR1 LGHDT, CDR2 YNNKEL (reference sequence). The CDR3 is made up of 12 amino acids. The CDR3 nucleotides are TGTGCCAGCAGCCCGATCCGGGAGACCCAGTACTTC. Translation gives CASSPIRETQYF.

The chain is built from TRBV6-5 and TRBJ1-1; D is perhaps TRBD1 (6 bases). Germline V gene lookup returns CDR1 MNHEY and CDR2 SVGAGI. V dropped 6 bases and J dropped 6 bases, with 8 bases sitting between them. CDR3 size: 11 residues. For the CDR3, the DNA is TGTGCCAGCAGACAGGGACCTGAAGCTTTCTTT. Amino acid sequence: CASRQGPEAFF.

The J gene is TRBJ1-1, the V gene TRBV5-1; the D gene is possibly TRBD1 (6 bases). The CDR3 length is 16 residues. Looked up from germline, CDR1 is SGHRS and CDR2 is YFSETQ. Trimming shortened V by 6 bases and J by 0 bases, and 18 bases separated the two germline ends. Written as DNA, the CDR3 is TGCGCCAGCACACCGGGACACGACATTCTGAACACTGAAGCTTTCTTT. It codes for CASTPGHDILNTEAFF.

The chain uses TRBV9 and TRBJ1-2, with D possibly matching TRBD1 (5 bases). The CDR3 spans 14 residues. Between the trimmed V and J ends, which lost 6 bases and 7 bases, there was a span of 19 bases. The germline V gene encodes CDR1 SGDLS and CDR2 YYNGEE. The CDR3 nucleotides read TGTGCCAGCAACGGCCCAGAAGGGACCGCTGGCTACACCTTC. Amino acids: CASNGPEGTAGYTF.

Notes on this clone: One end of the junction varies from germline; a read error may be responsible. The CDR3 DNA reads TGTGCCAGTCTCGACAGGGCTACCTACAATGAGCAGCTCTTC. This translates into CASLDRATYNEQLF. The rearrangement uses TRBV2 and TRBJ2-1; 7 bases are a match to TRBD1. This CDR3 has 14 amino acids. In germline, CDR1 is SNHLY, CDR2 FYNNEI.

The genes are TRBV2 and TRBJ2-2, with 9 bases lining up with TRBD1. The germline V gene has CDR1 SNHLY and CDR2 FYNNEI. With V trimmed by 4 bases and J by 2 bases, 5 bases remained unmatched. The CDR3 totals 16 residues. CDR3 in DNA: TGTGCCAGCAGTGTCGGACAGGGGCTCAACACCGGGGAGCTGTTTTTT. Its translation: CASSVGQGLNTGELFF.

V usage is TRBV2 and J usage is TRBJ2-2, with D unresolved. The CDR3 runs to 15 residues. V lost 3 bases to trimming and J lost 7 bases, with 15 bases between them. CDR1 is SNHLY, CDR2 FYNNEI, per germline. The CDR3: CASSENFLLSGELFF. The CDR3 coding sequence is TGTGCCAGCAGTGAGAATTTCCTTCTGAGCGGGGAGCTGTTTTTT.

This chain links TRBV7-8 with TRBJ1-5; TRBD1 aligns across 8 bases. With V trimmed by 1 base and J by 6 bases, 5 bases remained unmatched. The CDR3 length is 15 residues. Germline lookup yields CDR1 SGHVS and CDR2 FQNEAQ. DNA of the CDR3: TGTGCCAGCAGCTTAGGACGGACAGGGTCTCAGCCCCAGCATTTT. Its protein is CASSLGRTGSQPQHF.

This clone was detected once. V and J are TRBV5-1 and TRBJ2-3; 14 bases line up with TRBD2. This CDR3 is 14 amino acids long. Germline V gene sequence: CDR1 SGHRS, CDR2 YFSETQ. J gave up 4 bases and V 5 bases, and 0 bases lay outside the gene matches. CDR3 nucleotides: TGCGCCAGCAGGGGACTAGCGGGGGCAGATACGCAGTATTTT. Translation gives CASRGLAGADTQYF.

This clone occurred a few times. The chain combines TRBV6-6 with TRBJ1-1; possible D gene TRBD1, 5 bases. The CDR3 extends over 15 amino acids. The V end was cut by 7 bases, the J end by 1 base, with 16 bases between. The germline CDR1 and CDR2 sequences are MNHNY and SVGAGI (reference sequence). The DNA for the CDR3 is TGTGCCAGCACCCTAGGAGGGACTTCGAACACTGAAGCTTTCTTT. Protein sequence: CASTLGGTSNTEAFF.

The gene calls are TRBV12-3 or TRBV12-4 and TRBJ1-2; D call uncertain. The CDR3 has 13 residues. V shed 8 bases and J shed 4 bases, with 14 bases lying between them. This CDR3 reads CASALDATYGYTF. In DNA, the CDR3 is TGTGCCAGCGCCCTAGATGCTACCTATGGCTACACCTTC.

The V gene is TRBV29-1, the J gene TRBJ2-2, with D perhaps TRBD2 (7 bases). With 2 bases removed from V and 7 bases from J, the gap between germline ends came to 8 bases. The CDR3 runs to 12 residues. CDR1 and CDR2 from the germline V gene are SQVTM and ANQGSEA. In nucleotides, the CDR3 is TGCAGCGTTGAAAGGGGGGGCGGGGAGCTGTTTTTT. This translates into CSVERGGGELFF.

The chain combines TRBV21-1 with TRBJ1-5. TRBV21-1 is a recognized pseudogene. The CDR3 contains 19 residues. The CDR3 is CASSGQIGPYRGLIQPQHF. The CDR3 DNA follows: TGTGCCAGCAGCGGTCAGATCGGGCCTTACCGGGGCCTAATTCAGCCCCAGCATTTT.

The chain has TRBV7-9 and TRBJ2-5; maybe TRBD2 (6 bases). The length of the CDR3 is 14 residues. The V gene lost 8 bases and the J gene lost 4 bases, with 17 bases spanning the gap. Germline CDR1 is SEHNR and CDR2 is FQNEAQ (reference sequence). CDR3 DNA: TGTGCCAGCGGGCCCCGGGGAGGCGCAGAGACCCAGTACTTC. Translated: CASGPRGGAETQYF.